The rows below give T cell receptor beta chains drawn from one sample of a study of shared clonotypes between healthy human individuals. Measured with immunoSEQ multiplex PCR; TCRdb has only the in-frame clones, and not every one. The sample holds about 990,000 clones, 75% to 80% seen once. The source material was memory CD4+ T cells from PBMCs. The receptors shown here come from a man younger than 35 in good health. Some clones in this sample may be carry-over from other donors' samples. CDR3s include the opening cysteine and the closing phenylalanine or tryptophan. The order of the fields is clone size, J gene, D gene, V gene, CDR3 length, CDR3 protein, CDR3 DNA. A D gene is named only where the DNA matches it firmly. Clone size is shown for a subset of rows, as once, few, many or a class of expanded clone.

NA TRBJ2-5 NA TRBV2 13 CASTWARQETQYF TGTGCCAGCACTTGGGCCCGACAAGAGACCCAGTACTTC
NA TRBJ2-2 NA TRBV12-5 13 CASRGVNTGELFF TGTGCTAGTCGAGGGGTAAACACCGGGGAGCTGTTTTTT
NA TRBJ2-2 NA TRBV19 15 CASTNGGLNTGELFF TGTGCCAGTACCAACGGAGGACTGAACACCGGGGAGCTGTTTTTT
NA TRBJ1-1 NA TRBV7-9 11 CASSLLTEAFF TGTGCCAGCAGCTTATTAACTGAAGCTTTCTTT
NA TRBJ2-7 NA TRBV11-2 14 CASSLNTGSYEQYF TGTGCCAGCAGCTTAAACACAGGGTCCTACGAGCAGTACTTC
NA TRBJ2-7 TRBD2 TRBV9 15 CASSPRTSGDYEQYF TGTGCCAGCAGCCCGCGGACTAGCGGGGACTACGAGCAGTACTTC
NA TRBJ1-5 TRBD1 TRBV19 15 CASSKGTARNQPQHF TGTGCCAGTAGTAAAGGGACAGCCAGAAATCAGCCCCAGCATTTT
NA TRBJ1-3 NA TRBV19 14 CASSIKVSGNTIYF TGTGCCAGTAGTATAAAAGTCTCTGGAAACACCATATATTTT
NA TRBJ1-1 NA TRBV7-9 12 CASSFKDTEAFF TGTGCCAGCAGCTTCAAAGACACTGAAGCTTTCTTT
NA TRBJ1-1 NA TRBV7-2 14 CASSFGVTGTEAFF TGTGCCAGCAGCTTCGGGGTGACGGGCACTGAAGCTTTCTTT
NA TRBJ1-6 TRBD1 TRBV30 13 CAWSETGDSPLHF TGTGCCTGGAGTGAGACAGGGGATTCACCCCTCCACTTT
NA TRBJ2-5 NA TRBV28 15 CASSPSGKYQETQYF TGTGCCAGCAGTCCATCCGGGAAGTACCAAGAGACCCAGTACTTC
NA TRBJ2-7 NA TRBV28 13 CASSLLTAYEQYF TGTGCCAGCAGTTTACTGACAGCCTACGAGCAGTACTTC
once TRBJ2-7 TRBD1 TRBV6-5 13 CASSPDRALEQYF TGTGCCAGCAGTCCCGACAGGGCCCTGGAGCAGTACTTC
NA TRBJ2-7 NA TRBV6-5 13 CASRPGSTYEQYF TGTGCCAGCAGGCCAGGCTCTACCTACGAGCAGTACTTC
NA TRBJ2-5 NA TRBV11-2 13 CASSREGRETQYF TGTGCCAGCAGCCGGGAAGGACGGGAGACCCAGTACTTC
NA TRBJ1-2 NA TRBV6-5 13 CASSLTEGGGYTF TGTGCCAGCAGTCTAACGGAGGGGGGCGGCTACACCTTC
NA TRBJ2-2 TRBD1 TRBV10-3 15 CASSPGQGDTGELFF TGTGCCAGCAGCCCCGGACAGGGCGACACCGGGGAGCTGTTTTTT
NA TRBJ2-7 NA TRBV7-2 17 CASSLASSQNGAYEQYF TGTGCCAGCAGCTTAGCGTCTTCACAGAACGGTGCTTACGAGCAGTACTTC
NA TRBJ2-7 TRBD2 TRBV6-5 14 CASSYGTSGSKQYF TGTGCCAGCAGTTACGGGACTAGCGGGAGTAAGCAGTACTTC
NA TRBJ1-1 NA TRBV7-9 15 CASSLAGGVGTEAFF TGTGCCAGCAGCTTAGCGGGGGGAGTAGGCACTGAAGCTTTCTTT
NA TRBJ1-2 TRBD1 TRBV5-1 13 CAVAIQGGYGYTF TGCGCCGTTGCTATCCAGGGGGGCTATGGCTACACCTTC
few TRBJ2-2 NA TRBV28 15 CASRSPRRATGELFF TGTGCCAGCAGATCCCCTCGCAGGGCCACCGGGGAGCTGTTTTTT
few TRBJ2-1 TRBD2 TRBV4-1 15 CASRPSPGGYNEQFF TGCGCCAGCAGACCCTCTCCGGGGGGCTACAATGAGCAGTTCTTC
NA TRBJ1-4 NA TRBV18 14 CASSPGIANEKLFF TGTGCCAGCTCCCCCGGGATAGCTAATGAAAAACTGTTTTTT
NA TRBJ1-2 NA TRBV30 13 CAWSVRPSYGYTF TGTGCCTGGAGTGTACGACCCAGCTATGGCTACACCTTC
NA TRBJ2-1 TRBD2 TRBV11-2 16 CASSLVGGLAGGEQFF TGTGCCAGCAGCTTAGTGGGTGGACTAGCGGGAGGGGAGCAGTTCTTC
NA TRBJ2-5 NA TRBV7-9 17 CASSLVRGTAVTETQYF TGTGCCAGCAGCTTAGTCCGGGGGACAGCCGTAACGGAGACCCAGTACTTC
NA TRBJ2-5 NA TRBV6-1 13 CASSVARRETQYF TGTGCCAGCAGTGTAGCCAGACGAGAGACCCAGTACTTC
NA TRBJ1-3 NA TRBV10-1 13 CASSESIKNTIYF TGCGCCAGCAGTGAGTCGATCAAAAACACCATATATTTT
NA TRBJ2-7 TRBD2 TRBV6-1 14 CAIKFGTSTHEQYF TGTGCCATCAAATTCGGGACTAGCACCCACGAGCAGTACTTC